The 30 T cell receptor beta chains listed next were all sequenced from one sample in a study of blood T cells in healthy people across ages. Alongside a J-beta primer mix, a sample-barcoded 5' primer served in a second PCR lasting about 7 to 11 cycles. TCRdb reprocessed the 5' RACE reads via MiXCR and lists one record per CDR3 protein. The repertoire has 600,000 or so distinct CDR3 sequences, approximately 30% of them found once; the top ten carry approximately 15%. Sequenced: blood. The receptors were sampled from an elderly woman in good health.

This chain's CDR3 is CASRTGAYNSPLHF. DNA of the CDR3: TGTGCCAGCAGGACCGGGGCCTATAATTCACCCCTCCACTTT. The chain recombines TRBV2 with TRBJ1-6; no firm D call. The CDR3 has 14 residues. V lost 6 bases to trimming and J lost 2 bases, with 8 bases between them. Per the germline V gene, CDR1 is SNHLY and CDR2 is FYNNEI.

This clonotype was seen repeatedly, ten times or more. This chain links TRBV2 with TRBJ2-1; unclear D gene. The CDR3 is 11 amino acids. V was clipped by 7 bases and J by 10 bases, with 11 bases between them. Germline CDR1 reads SNHLY; CDR2 reads FYNNEI. The CDR3 nucleotides read TGTGCCAGCACCACACAGAGGGAGCAGTTCTTC. It yields the protein CASTTQREQFF.

This clonotype has a count of ten or more. This rearrangement joins TRBV7-3 to TRBJ2-3, with D maybe TRBD1 (5 bases). CDR3 length equals 18 residues. Trimming removed 4 bases at V and 3 bases at J, with 23 bases between. CDR1 is SGHTA and CDR2 is FQGTGA in the germline V gene. CDR3 nucleotide sequence: TGTGCCAGCAGCTCGCACCCGGGCCTCCAAAAGGGGACAGATACGCAGTATTTT. It is translated as CASSSHPGLQKGTDTQYF.

The table lists this clonotype with many counts. This rearrangement joins TRBV2 to TRBJ2-3; tentative D call: TRBD2 (5 bases). The V and J ends lost 3 bases and 6 bases respectively, with 16 bases between them. The CDR3 consists of 15 residues. The germline V gene has CDR1 SNHLY and CDR2 FYNNEI. The CDR3 sequence is CASSETYLKRDTQYF. CDR3 DNA sequence: TGTGCCAGCAGTGAGACCTACTTGAAGCGGGATACGCAGTATTTT.

This clonotype appeared many times. V gene TRBV6-2 or TRBV6-3 combines with J gene TRBJ2-7, with 8 bases that match TRBD1. J gave up 10 bases and V 7 bases, and 15 bases lay outside the gene matches. This CDR3 region has 14 residues. Germline CDR1 reads MNHEY; CDR2 reads SVGEGT. The CDR3 spells CASTTPGTGHSQYF. In DNA form, the CDR3 reads TGTGCCAGCACCACTCCCGGGACAGGTCATTCTCAGTACTTC.

V is TRBV7-2 and J is TRBJ2-3, with D maybe TRBD2 (5 bases). This CDR3 contains 15 residues. Germline assignment: CDR1 SGHTA and CDR2 FQGNSA. V was cut by 3 bases and J by 2 bases, with 12 bases left in between. CDR3 sequence: CASSFVAFSTDTQYF. CDR3 nucleotide sequence: TGTGCCAGCAGCTTCGTAGCGTTCTCCACAGATACGCAGTATTTT.

Turning to this clonotype: Given a much more abundant clone one base away, this may be a read error. The chain recombines TRBV7-2 with TRBJ2-5, with TRBD2 matching over 8 bases. Germline-derived CDR1 and CDR2 are SGHTA and FQGNSA. Losses at the gene ends were 0 bases for V and 13 bases for J; bases not matched to a gene: 16. The length of the CDR3 is 16 residues. The CDR3 sequence: CASSLALAGLAYERYF. The CDR3 bases are TGTGCCAGCAGCTTAGCCTTAGCGGGGTTAGCCTACGAGCGGTACTTC.

There are a few counts of this clonotype. The V gene is TRBV20-1, the J gene TRBJ1-2; a weak D match, TRBD1 (5 bases). The CDR3 runs 13 residues. V lost 5 bases and J 4 bases, leaving 14 bases between the germline ends. Per germline, CDR1 DFQATT and CDR2 SNEGSKA (reference sequence). The CDR3 nucleotides are TGCAGTGCTGTCGGGACGAACCGCTATGGCTACACCTTC. Amino acid sequence: CSAVGTNRYGYTF.

The sample holds many counts of this clonotype. This sequence joins TRBV11-2 and TRBJ2-6; D possibly corresponds to TRBD2 (7 bases). Per the germline V gene, CDR1 is SGHAT and CDR2 is FQNNGV. The CDR3 runs 16 residues. Trimming removed 8 bases at V and 1 base at J, with 15 bases between. CDR3 in DNA: TGTGCCAGCGCTCGCGAGGGGGGGTCTGGGGCCAACGTCCTGACTTTC. Translation gives CASAREGGSGANVLTF.

This clonotype was detected many times. The CDR3 coding sequence is TGCGCCAGCAGCGGAGATTGGGGCAACGGCGAGCAGTACTTC. Protein: CASSGDWGNGEQYF. This chain uses TRBV5-1 with TRBJ2-7; D is perhaps TRBD1 (5 bases). The germline V and J ends were trimmed by 4 bases and 6 bases, with 17 bases remaining between them. CDR1 SGHRS and CDR2 YFSETQ come from the germline V gene. The CDR3 runs to 14 residues.

Turning to this clonotype: A much larger clone sits a single nucleotide away, making a read error possible. CDR3 residues: CASSPRLARVNPYEQYF. The CDR3 nucleotides read TGTGCCAGCAGCCCCCGACTTGCCAGGGTGAACCCCTACGAGCAGTACTTC. The chain is built from TRBV3-1 and TRBJ2-4; D perhaps matches TRBD1 (5 bases). The J call may not be correct, given that the DNA end is closer to TRBJ2-7. The CDR3 length is 17 residues. CDR1 LGHDT and CDR2 YNNKEL come from the germline V gene (reference sequence).

The chain employs TRBV9 and TRBJ1-2; D uncertain. This CDR3 region has 12 residues. Per germline, CDR1 SGDLS and CDR2 YYNGEE. With 3 bases removed from V and 8 bases from J, the gap between germline ends came to 11 bases. In DNA, the CDR3 is TGTGCCAGCAGCGGTCGCCTGGGGGGCTACACCTTC. Protein product: CASSGRLGGYTF.

Many counts were recorded for this clonotype. The chain recombines TRBV20-1 with TRBJ2-7, with TRBD1 as a possible D gene (6 bases). The CDR3 is 13 amino acids. CDR1 DFQATT and CDR2 SNEGSKA come from the germline V gene (reference sequence). V was clipped by 6 bases and J by 5 bases, with 17 bases between them. The DNA for the CDR3 is TGCAGTGCCCGGTTACCGGACAGAGACGAGCAGTACTTC. Protein sequence: CSARLPDRDEQYF.

Worth noting for this clonotype: Because the CDR3 is missing its conserved closing phenylalanine or tryptophan, this is likely a read error. The rearrangement joins TRBV7-9 to TRBJ1-4; no definite D call. There are 14 residues in the CDR3. Germline V gene data show CDR1 as SEHNR and CDR2 as FQNEAQ (reference sequence). CDR3 amino acids: CAGSKTAANEKLFC. The CDR3 coding sequence is TGTGCCGGCAGCAAGACGGCGGCTAATGAAAAACTGTTTTGT.

In its sample, this clonotype was seen many times. This chain uses TRBV7-9 with TRBJ2-3; 12 nucleotides agree with TRBD2. The CDR3 sequence is 15 residues long. Germline lookup yields CDR1 SEHNR and CDR2 FQNEAQ (reference sequence). The trim removed 5 bases at V and 5 bases at J, leaving 5 bases unmatched. In DNA, the CDR3 is TGTGCCAGCAGCAATCAGGGACTAGCGGGAGATACGCAGTATTTT. Protein sequence: CASSNQGLAGDTQYF.

The CDR3 sequence: CASSLSPYTNNQETQYF. The CDR3, as DNA: TGTGCCAGCAGCTTAAGCCCCTATACTAACAACCAAGAGACCCAGTACTTC. The V call is TRBV7-2, the J call TRBJ2-5; D is unclear. Germline V gene lookup returns CDR1 SGHTA and CDR2 FQGNSA. V lost 2 bases and J 0 bases, leaving 16 bases between the germline ends. This CDR3 comprises 17 residues.

There are many counts of this clonotype. The CDR3 spells CASSLGPSADTQYF. CDR3 bases: TGTGCCAGCAGCTTAGGCCCCTCGGCAGATACGCAGTATTTT. The chain uses TRBV7-2 and TRBJ2-3; no definite D call. The V gene's germline CDR1 is SGHTA and CDR2 FQGNSA. The length of the CDR3 is 14 residues. Trimming removed 1 base at V and 4 bases at J, with 9 bases between.

This clonotype appeared many times. The V gene is TRBV5-4, the J gene TRBJ2-7; TRBD2 aligns across 7 bases. The V segment lost 0 bases and the J segment 1 base; nucleotides outside the gene matches: 1. The CDR3 runs to 14 residues. Germline V gene data show CDR1 as SGHNT and CDR2 as YYREEE (reference sequence). CDR3 in DNA: TGTGCCAGCAGCTTGGCTAGCGGTTCCTACGAGCAGTACTTC. Translated: CASSLASGSYEQYF.

This clonotype was found many times. The chain recombines TRBV9 with TRBJ1-2, with 7 positions matching TRBD1. Trimming cost V 4 bases and J 7 bases; bases outside gene matches: 10. Looked up from germline, CDR1 is SGDLS and CDR2 is YYNGEE. CDR3 size: 14 residues. The CDR3 loop reads CASSSKTTGTGYTF. The CDR3 DNA is TGTGCCAGCAGCTCGAAGACGACAGGGACTGGCTACACCTTC.

This clonotype was counted a few times. The genes are TRBV21-1 and TRBJ1-4; TRBD1 was called by the table and not checked on the DNA. TRBV21-1 is designated a pseudogene. The CDR3 length is 13 residues. CDR3 nucleotide sequence: TGTGCCAGCCGGGGGCGGCCTAATGAAAAACTGTTTTTT. Its translation: CASRGRPNEKLFF.

Details on this clonotype: In this CDR3 the conserved last residue, phenylalanine or tryptophan, is missing, so a read error is likely. The gene calls are TRBV2 and TRBJ1-2; D possibly corresponds to TRBD1 (5 bases). Trimming shortened V by 8 bases and J by 0 bases, and 16 bases separated the two germline ends. The germline CDR1 and CDR2 sequences are SNHLY and FYNNEI. The CDR3 length is 15 residues. The CDR3 DNA reads as TGTGCCAGCTCCAGCGGGGGGGTCACTAACTATGGCTACACCTCC. Amino acid sequence: CASSSGGVTNYGYTS.

The chain links TRBV4-3 to TRBJ1-2; 7 nucleotides line up with TRBD1. V trimming: 6 bases; J trimming: 0 bases; junction bases outside the gene matches: 7. CDR1 and CDR2 from the germline V gene are LGHNA and YSLEER. The CDR3 has 15 amino acids. CDR3 sequence reads: CASSPAGGTNYGYTF. CDR3 sequence (DNA): TGCGCCAGCAGTCCGGCAGGGGGAACTAACTATGGCTACACCTTC.

In the case of this clonotype: Given a much more abundant clone one base away, this may be a read error. This sequence joins TRBV28 and TRBJ2-1, with 10 bases lining up with TRBD2. Looked up from germline, CDR1 is MDHEN and CDR2 is SYDVKM. Trimming took 4 bases from V and 15 from J; bases not matched to a gene: 15. The CDR3 extends over 15 amino acids. CDR3 nucleotide sequence: TGTGCCAGCAGTTCCCGGAGCGGGGGGGCTATTATACGGTTCTTC. Protein product: CASSSRSGGAIIRFF.

This chain uses TRBV20-1 with TRBJ2-1; D is uncertain. This CDR3 spans 12 amino acids. Per germline, CDR1 DFQATT and CDR2 SNEGSKA (reference sequence). The V and J ends lost 6 bases and 6 bases respectively, with 12 bases between them. This chain's CDR3 is CSAAPSFNEQFF. The CDR3 DNA reads TGCAGTGCCGCCCCCAGCTTCAATGAGCAGTTCTTC.

This sequence joins TRBV6-2 or TRBV6-3 and TRBJ1-1, with D possibly matching TRBD1 (5 bases). V lost 6 bases, J lost 3 bases, and 11 bases lay in between. The CDR3 runs 13 residues. CDR1 is MNHEY and CDR2 is SVGEGT in the germline V gene. The CDR3 region has the DNA TGTGCCAGCAGCACTTGGGGGGACACTGAAGCTTTCTTT. Its protein product is CASSTWGDTEAFF.

The V and J genes are TRBV7-2 and TRBJ2-1; 13 bases are a match to TRBD2. Germline values: CDR1 SGHTA, CDR2 FQGNSA. J was trimmed by 5 bases and V by 4 bases; bases with no gene match: 14. The CDR3 has 19 residues. The DNA for the CDR3 is TGTGCCAGCAGCTCGTTAAGGGCACTAGCGGGGGGGATCAACAATGAGCAGTTCTTC. Translated, it gives CASSSLRALAGGINNEQFF.

This clonotype occurred many times. The rearrangement joins TRBV4-2 to TRBJ1-6; D remains ambiguous. Per germline, CDR1 LGHNA and CDR2 YNFKEQ. This CDR3 has 16 residues. V was trimmed by 0 bases and J by 3 bases, leaving 9 bases between them. The CDR3 DNA reads TGTGCCAGCAGCCAAGAAGACGGCTTCTATAATTCACCCCTCCACTTT. It specifies CASSQEDGFYNSPLHF.

Many counts were recorded for this clonotype. V gene TRBV2 combines with J gene TRBJ2-5; 8 nucleotides line up with TRBD1. The trim removed 7 bases at V and 5 bases at J, leaving 12 bases unmatched. Germline CDR1 SNHLY, CDR2 FYNNEI. This CDR3 contains 15 residues. The CDR3 bases are TGTGCCAGCATCGAAGGGGACAGGAGGAGGGAGACCCAGTACTTC. Protein product: CASIEGDRRRETQYF.

This clonotype showed up many times. V gene TRBV27 combines with J gene TRBJ1-2, with 9 bases identical to TRBD1. The V gene end was trimmed by 7 bases and the J gene end by 6 bases; junction bases not matched to a gene: 6. Germline assignment: CDR1 MNHEY and CDR2 SMNVEV (reference sequence). The CDR3 is made up of 13 amino acids. As DNA, the CDR3 is TGTGCCAGCATGGACAGGGGTGCTGATGGCTACACCTTC. Encoded protein: CASMDRGADGYTF.

This clonotype has more than one count but fewer than ten. The junction departs from the called germline gene at one end, perhaps through a read error. This chain joins TRBV12-3 or TRBV12-4 and TRBJ2-3; weak D call: TRBD2 (6 bases). The CDR3 spans 16 residues. The CDR3: CASSLGTPGKADTQYF. The CDR3 DNA reads as TGTGCTAGCAGTTTAGGGACTCCAGGAAAAGCAGATACGCAGTATTTT.